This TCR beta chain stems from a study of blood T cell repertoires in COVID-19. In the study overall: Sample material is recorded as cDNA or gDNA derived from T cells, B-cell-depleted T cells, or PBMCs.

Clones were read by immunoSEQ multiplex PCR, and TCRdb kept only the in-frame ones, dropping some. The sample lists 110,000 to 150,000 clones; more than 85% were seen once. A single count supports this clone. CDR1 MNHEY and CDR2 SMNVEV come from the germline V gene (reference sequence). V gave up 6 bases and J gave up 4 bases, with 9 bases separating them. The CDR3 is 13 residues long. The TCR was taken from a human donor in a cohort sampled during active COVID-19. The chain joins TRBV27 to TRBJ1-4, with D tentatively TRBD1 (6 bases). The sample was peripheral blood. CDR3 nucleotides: TGTGCCAGCAGATCAGGGGATAATGAAAAACTGTTTTTT. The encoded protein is CASRSGDNEKLFF.